What follows are 8 T cell receptor beta chains derived from one specimen sequenced in a study of T cell changes during pregnancy in multiple sclerosis (dated by TCRdb to between 2018 and 2021). The method was the immunoSEQ multiplex PCR assay. TCRdb mirrors the immuneACCESS table, restricted to in-frame sequences. Some clones are absent from its copies; in checked studies, under half trace to an unresolved V gene, and the reason for the others is unknown. This sample is represented by about 100,000 clones; roughly 90% of them were singletons. 1.9% of the sample is held by the ten biggest clonotypes. The material sequenced was peripheral blood, taken after pregnancy. These receptors all stem from a female donor with multiple sclerosis, enrolled in a pregnancy study.

This clone was observed a few times. The genes are TRBV18 and TRBJ1-1, with TRBD1 matching 8 bases. The CDR3 covers 14 residues. The germline gives CDR1 KGHSH, CDR2 LQKENI. V shed 6 bases and J 7 bases; nucleotides not matched to a gene: 10. CDR3 region: CASSLGQGSVEAFF. Here the CDR3 DNA reads TGTGCCAGCTCCCTAGGACAGGGCTCGGTTGAAGCTTTCTTT.

Only one count was recorded for this clone. CDR3 DNA sequence: TGTGCCAGCAGCTCGGGACTAGCTCACTACGAGCAGTACTTC. Its translation is CASSSGLAHYEQYF. The V and J genes are TRBV7-2 and TRBJ2-7, with 9 positions matching TRBD2. Trimming took 4 bases from V and 3 from J; bases not matched to a gene: 4. Per the germline V gene, CDR1 is SGHTA and CDR2 is FQGNSA. There are 14 residues in the CDR3.

V gene TRBV5-4 combines with J gene TRBJ2-1; D is possibly TRBD2 (6 bases). V was clipped by 0 bases and J by 14 bases, with 9 bases between them. There are 11 residues in the CDR3. CDR1 is SGHNT and CDR2 is YYREEE in the germline V gene (reference sequence). The CDR3 reads CASSLGLAKFF. For the CDR3, the DNA is TGTGCCAGCAGCTTGGGGCTAGCGAAGTTCTTC.

The chain uses TRBV2 and TRBJ2-5; the D gene is possibly TRBD1 (6 bases). The V and J ends lost 5 bases and 5 bases respectively, with 18 bases between them. The CDR3 is made up of 15 amino acids. The germline CDR1 and CDR2 sequences are SNHLY and FYNNEI. CDR3 coding DNA: TGTGCCAGCAGTACCGGGACATCCGAAAAGGAGACCCAGTACTTC. Translated: CASSTGTSEKETQYF. Using reference TRBV2 and TRBJ2-5 for the parts outside the CDR3, the full variable domain is EPEVTQTPSHQVTQMGQEVILRCVPISNHLYFYWYRQILGQKVEFLVSFYNNEISEKSEIFDDQFSVERPDGSNFTLKIRSTKLEDSAMYFCASSTGTSEKETQYFGPGTRLLVL.

The chain carries TRBV5-6 and TRBJ2-7; 11 positions match TRBD2. The V and J ends lost 0 bases and 6 bases, in that order; junction bases with no gene match: 14. The CDR3 totals 18 residues. Germline-derived CDR1 and CDR2 are SGHDT and YYEEEE. The DNA for the CDR3 is TGTGCCAGCAGCTTGGTGGTGACTAGCGGGATGGGGCGGGGCGAGCAGTACTTC. Residues: CASSLVVTSGMGRGEQYF.

This clone has only a few counts. The V call is TRBV15, the J call TRBJ1-2, with 7 bases identical to TRBD1. In germline, CDR1 is LNHNV, CDR2 YYDKDF (reference sequence). V was pared by 1 base and J by 4 bases, with 3 bases of the junction left unmatched. This CDR3 spans 14 amino acids. DNA of the CDR3: TGTGCCACCAGCAGAGCCACAGGGGTCTATGGCTACACCTTC. Residues: CATSRATGVYGYTF.

J is TRBJ1-2 and V is TRBV27; 9 positions agree with TRBD1. V lost 6 bases and J lost 5; bases outside the gene matches: 16. Germline CDR1 reads MNHEY; CDR2 reads SMNVEV (reference sequence). The CDR3 runs 17 residues. In nucleotides, the CDR3 is TGTGCCAGCAGGCGGGCCATTGGGACAGGGTTTGGGTATGGCTACACCTTC. This encodes CASRRAIGTGFGYGYTF.

The rearrangement links TRBV4-1 to TRBJ2-7, with TRBD2 matching 8 bases. The CDR3 is 15 amino acids. The V gene's germline CDR1 is MGHRA and CDR2 YSYEKL. V dropped 1 base and J dropped 4; count of bases not matched to a gene: 6. CDR3 DNA: TGCGCCAGCAGCCAAGCCGTGAGCGGGAGATACGAGCAGTACTTC. Amino acid sequence: CASSQAVSGRYEQYF.